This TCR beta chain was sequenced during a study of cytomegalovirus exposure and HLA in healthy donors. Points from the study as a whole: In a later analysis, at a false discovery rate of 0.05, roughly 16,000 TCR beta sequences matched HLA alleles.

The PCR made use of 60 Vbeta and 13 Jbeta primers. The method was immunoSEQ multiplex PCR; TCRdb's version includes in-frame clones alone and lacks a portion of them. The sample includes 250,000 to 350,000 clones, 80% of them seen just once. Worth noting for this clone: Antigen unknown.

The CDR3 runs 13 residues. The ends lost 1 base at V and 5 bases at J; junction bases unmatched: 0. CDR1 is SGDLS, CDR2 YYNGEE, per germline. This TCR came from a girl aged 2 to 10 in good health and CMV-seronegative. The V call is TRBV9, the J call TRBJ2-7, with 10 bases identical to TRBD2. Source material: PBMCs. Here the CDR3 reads CASSVLAGDEQYF. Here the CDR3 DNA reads TGTGCCAGCAGCGTACTAGCGGGAGACGAGCAGTACTTC.